Listed here are 5 T cell receptor beta chains from one sample, sequenced in a study of T cells after yellow fever vaccination. Each CDR3 protein gets one entry after TCRdb re-called the 5' RACE reads with MiXCR. Of 10,000 to 11,000 distinct CDR3 sequences in the sample, around 4.8% were seen once. The sample in question was PBMCs, either bulk or a sorted T-cell subset (CD4+, CD8+, memory, or dextramer-sorted; not recorded which), obtained about 2 weeks after the first yellow fever vaccination. The source is a man younger than 35 who received the YFV17D yellow fever vaccine.

In its sample, this clonotype is medium-sized. The CDR3 region is CASSSLPQTYEQYF. The CDR3 nucleotides read TGTGCCAGCAGTTCTTTGCCACAGACCTACGAGCAGTACTTC. The chain joins TRBV12-3 or TRBV12-4 to TRBJ2-7, with D unclear. This CDR3 is built from 14 residues. Deletions cut 4 bases from V and 2 bases from J, with 12 bases between.

In its sample, this clonotype ranks as medium-sized (0.01 to 0.1%). The gene calls are TRBV20-1 and TRBJ2-5; TRBD2 agrees at 12 bases. J was trimmed by 5 bases and V by 4 bases; bases with no gene match: 5. Per germline, CDR1 DFQATT and CDR2 SNEGSKA (reference sequence). This CDR3 has 14 residues. The CDR3 sequence: CSATDLAGGETQYF. In DNA form, the CDR3 reads TGCAGTGCTACCGATCTAGCGGGGGGGGAGACCCAGTACTTC.

This clonotype is deemed medium-sized (0.01 to 0.1%). The chain employs TRBV4-2 and TRBJ2-3; no firm D call. CDR1 is LGHNA and CDR2 is YNFKEQ in the germline V gene. The length of the CDR3 is 17 residues. V lost 0 bases and J lost 3, with 16 bases in between. CDR3 in amino acids: CASSQDLGSARTDTQYF. The CDR3 bases are TGTGCCAGCAGCCAAGATCTAGGGTCCGCCCGTACAGATACGCAGTATTTT.

This clonotype was found many times. The chain employs TRBV7-2 and TRBJ2-5; 10 bases are a match to TRBD2. The CDR3 spans 14 residues. V lost 3 bases, J lost 6 bases, and 4 bases stayed unmatched. Germline V gene sequence: CDR1 SGHTA, CDR2 FQGNSA. The CDR3 coding sequence is TGTGCCAGCAGCTTTGCTAGCGGGGGTCAGACCCAGTACTTC. Translating gives CASSFASGGQTQYF.

The sample holds many counts of this clonotype. The chain employs TRBV7-2 and TRBJ2-5; D is ambiguous. The V gene's germline CDR1 is SGHTA and CDR2 FQGNSA. The V end was cut by 0 bases, the J end by 5 bases, with 7 bases between. CDR3 length equals 13 residues. The CDR3 DNA sequence: TGTGCCAGCAGCTTAGCGGGTATGGAGACCCAGTACTTC. It encodes CASSLAGMETQYF.